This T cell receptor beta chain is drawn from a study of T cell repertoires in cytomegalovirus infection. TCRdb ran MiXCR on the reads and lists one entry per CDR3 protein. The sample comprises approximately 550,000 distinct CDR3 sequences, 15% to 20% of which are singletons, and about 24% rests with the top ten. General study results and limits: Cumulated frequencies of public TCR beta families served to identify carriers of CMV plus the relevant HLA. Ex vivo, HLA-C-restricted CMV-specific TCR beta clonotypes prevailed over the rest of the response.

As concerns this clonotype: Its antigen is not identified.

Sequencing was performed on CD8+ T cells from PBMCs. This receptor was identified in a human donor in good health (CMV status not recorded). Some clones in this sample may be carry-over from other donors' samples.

The CDR3 DNA follows: TGTGCCAGCAGTGGGGGCGGGGCAACCTCCTACGAGCAGTACTTC. This encodes CASSGGGATSYEQYF. The chain has TRBV2 and TRBJ2-7; TRBD2 might be the D (6 bases). The V gene's germline CDR1 is SNHLY and CDR2 FYNNEI. The CDR3 consists of 15 residues. Deletions cut 4 bases from V and 0 bases from J, with 13 bases between.